This passage covers 11 T cell receptor beta chains from one sample sequenced in a study of glioma-infiltrating T cells. Using RNA template, CDR3s of TCR alpha and beta were amplified with iRepertoire arm-PCR. TCRdb recomputed calls from the multiplex PCR reads with MiXCR, one row per CDR3 protein. This sample has about 180,000 distinct CDR3 sequences; about 46% occur once, and the top ten carry under 6.5%. What was sequenced was glioma tissue, nonneoplastic brain tissue, or PBMCs (not recorded which). These TCRs come from a human donor with low-grade glioma or glioblastoma, undergoing nonglioma brain surgery, or in good health (not recorded which).

Worth noting for this clonotype: It may be a read error: a sequence one base away is much more abundant. V usage is TRBV11-2 and J usage is TRBJ2-3; D is unclear. V lost 6 bases and J 6 bases, leaving 13 bases between the germline ends. This CDR3 comprises 13 residues. CDR1 and CDR2 (germline): SGHAT, FQNNGV. The CDR3 here is CASRAPLTDTQYF. In DNA form, the CDR3 reads TGTGCCAGCAGAGCCCCCCTCACCGATACGCAGTATTTT.

This clonotype was seen repeatedly, ten times or more. The chain joins TRBV19 to TRBJ1-5; D unclear. CDR3 length: 14 residues. Deletions cut 7 bases from V and 4 bases from J, with 14 bases between. The germline CDR1 and CDR2 sequences are LNHDA and SQIVND (reference sequence). CDR3 sequence (DNA): TGTGCCAGTATGGAGTGGCAGGAGAATCAGCCCCAGCATTTT. Protein sequence: CASMEWQENQPQHF.

J is TRBJ1-5 and V is TRBV2; D not certain. This CDR3 region has 15 residues. V dropped 2 bases and J dropped 7 bases, with 15 bases sitting between them. Per the germline V gene, CDR1 is SNHLY and CDR2 is FYNNEI. The CDR3 DNA is TGTGCCAGCAGTGAATGGTCCGGGTCCGGGCAGCCCCAGCATTTT. Its protein product is CASSEWSGSGQPQHF.

As for this clonotype: Being one base from a much bigger clone, this may be a read error. This chain uses TRBV6-2 or TRBV6-3 with TRBJ2-3, with TRBD2 matching over 10 bases. This CDR3 is built from 14 residues. Germline V lookup: CDR1 MNHEY, CDR2 SVGEGT. CDR3 residues: CAIKREGRSDTKYF. For the CDR3, the DNA is TGTGCCATCAAGCGGGAGGGCCGCTCAGATACGAAGTATTTT.

With regard to this clonotype: A much larger clonotype is one base distant, so this may be a read error. V usage is TRBV20-1 and J usage is TRBJ2-3; TRBD2 matches at 8 bases. The CDR3 is 15 amino acids. Germline CDR1 is DFQATT and CDR2 is SNEGSKA (reference sequence). The CDR3 region is CSARDPLAGTDTQCF. In DNA, the CDR3 is TGCAGTGCTAGAGATCCTCTAGCGGGCACAGATACGCAGTGTTTT.

This clonotype showed up just a few times. CDR3 region: CASTLEDGELFF. CDR3 nucleotide sequence: TGCGCCAGCACCCTTGAGGACGGGGAGCTGTTTTTT. This chain uses TRBV5-1 with TRBJ2-2; D is undetermined. Germline CDR1 and CDR2: SGHRS and YFSETQ. V was cut by 6 bases and J by 7 bases, with 10 bases left in between. The CDR3 has 12 residues. Full variable domain (outside the CDR3, taken from reference TRBV5-1 and TRBJ2-2): KAGVTQTPRYLIKTRGQQVTLSCSPISGHRSVSWYQQTPGQGLQFLFEYFSETQRNKGNFPGRFSGRQFSNSRSEMNVSTLELGDSALYLCASTLEDGELFFGEGSRLTVL.

The rearrangement links TRBV2 to TRBJ1-5, with unresolved D. Germline loops: CDR1 SNHLY, CDR2 FYNNEI. The CDR3 runs to 14 residues. V lost 7 bases, J lost 5 bases, and 15 bases lay in between. CDR3 DNA: TGTGCCAGCACCTTGGACGGTGGGTATCAGCCCCAGCATTTT. Translation gives CASTLDGGYQPQHF. Using reference TRBV2 and TRBJ1-5 for the parts outside the CDR3, the full variable domain is EPEVTQTPSHQVTQMGQEVILRCVPISNHLYFYWYRQILGQKVEFLVSFYNNEISEKSEIFDDQFSVERPDGSNFTLKIRSTKLEDSAMYFCASTLDGGYQPQHFGDGTRLSIL.

Concerning this clonotype itself: Since a much larger clone is just one base distant, this may be a read error. This chain uses TRBV6-2 or TRBV6-3 with TRBJ2-5, with no clear D. Trimming left V 4 bases short and J 5 bases short, with 14 bases between. Germline CDR1 and CDR2: MNHEY and SVGEGT. The CDR3 consists of 14 residues. CDR3 bases: TGTGCCAGCAGTTCCCCAAGGGTGAAGGAGACCCAGTACTTC. Protein: CASSSPRVKETQYF.

In its sample, this clonotype was seen many times. The CDR3 spells CSARGGSTDTQYF. The DNA of the CDR3 is TGCAGTGCTAGAGGGGGATCCACAGATACGCAGTATTTT. The chain employs TRBV20-1 and TRBJ2-3; D is undetermined. The V and J ends lost 1 base and 2 bases respectively, with 7 bases between them. Germline assignment: CDR1 DFQATT and CDR2 SNEGSKA (reference sequence). This CDR3 comprises 13 residues.

Many counts were recorded for this clonotype. The rearrangement joins TRBV20-1 to TRBJ2-7; a weak D match, TRBD1 (5 bases). V was clipped by 6 bases and J by 0 bases, with 12 bases between them. The CDR3 extends over 13 amino acids. Germline CDR1 is DFQATT and CDR2 is SNEGSKA (reference sequence). The CDR3, as DNA: TGCAGTGCCACGGACACCAGCTCCTACGAGCAGTACTTC. Translated: CSATDTSSYEQYF.

The chain links TRBV12-3 or TRBV12-4 to TRBJ1-5, with TRBD1 identical over 7 bases. V trimming: 5 bases; J trimming: 11 bases; junction bases outside the gene matches: 6. CDR3 length: 12 amino acids. In nucleotides, the CDR3 is TGTGCCAGCAGTAGGGGACAGCAGTCCCAGCATTTT. This encodes CASSRGQQSQHF.